This T cell receptor (beta chain) is from a study of blood T cells in healthy people across ages (dated by TCRdb to the mid-2010s). The study in broad terms: In model experiments, template switching captured roughly one uniquely barcoded TCR beta cDNA molecule for every two T cells. Using deep sequencing normalized with unique cDNA molecular identifiers, the study measured how TCR beta repertoire diversity changes with age. To avoid experimental bias, donors of different ages were distributed randomly across sequencing lanes. The donors were split into four age groups: young (average around 16 years), middle-aged (over 35), aged (about 56) and long-lived (under 90). Using the same blood draw, the study looked at two additional independent replicas of 1 million unique cDNA reads for two donors, one aged 18 to 30 and the other aged 80 or older. Broad study findings and their caveats: Since profiling was done on bulk unsorted PBMCs, naive and antigen-experienced compartments could not be conclusively compared. Estimates of total diversity based on one million sequenced T cells were considered lower bounds and underestimates. Donor CMV infection status was unknown, potentially confounding age-related changes in expanded clonotypes. As age increased, observed TCR beta diversity per million T cells dropped in a roughly linear way, and a significant reduction was already evident by age 40. Compared with the aged group, the long-lived group had more naive CD4+ T cells, fewer expanded clones and increased TCR diversity, a pattern suggesting age selection. The percentage of naive T cells measured by flow cytometry correlated strongly with observed TCR beta diversity.

V trim: 1 base; J trim: 5 bases; unmatched bases: 15. The CDR3 spans 19 residues, from the cysteine through the phenylalanine. Just CDR3 DNA is preserved here, 57 bases in frame from base 1. According to the germline V gene, CDR1 reads SGHRS and CDR2 reads YFSETQ. This clonotype was picked up a small number of times. Its antigen is currently not known. Base qualities are missing; no much larger clone stands one base away. The donors were roughly 40 Caucasian individuals from Russia, aged roughly 6 to 90 years, who were systemically healthy. Each donor gave roughly 9.5 milliliters of peripheral blood, collected into EDTA-treated Vacutainer tubes. Ficoll-Paque density-gradient centrifugation was used to isolate PBMCs, with at least 6.5 million obtained per sample. Trizol reagent was used to extract total RNA from PBMCs, with at least 5.5 micrograms per sample. For every donor, an aliquot of PBMCs went through flow cytometry to measure the percentages of naive CD45RAhigh/CD27high T cells.

Library preparation was by 5' RACE. Instrument on record: Illumina HiSeq 2500. The second PCR ran for about 6 to 11 cycles and used a J-beta primer mix along with a sample-barcoded 5' primer. A template-switch 5' adaptor carrying 12 random nucleotides introduced a unique molecular identifier onto each TCR beta cDNA molecule. At least 2.5 million CDR3-containing paired-end reads were obtained from each sample. First-strand cDNA was synthesized from all RNA with the Mint cDNA synthesis kit, primed by a TRBC-specific oligonucleotide. Following uracil-DNA glycosylase treatment, all cDNA underwent a first 18-cycle PCR with the universal primers M1SS and BC2_uni_R. The paper's data handling went like this. For normalization, 1 million high-quality reads, each with a distinct molecular identifier, were randomly selected from each sample. Instead of being binned into consensus sequences, reads that shared molecular identifiers were thrown out. MiTCR, with a Q25 quality threshold and the strictest error-elimination algorithm, was used for CDR3 identification, clonotype clustering and error correction. A nonparametric unseen species model with Euler transformation was used to estimate a lower bound on total TCR beta diversity. In TCRdb, the public reads were trimmed at Q25 with fastp and aligned with MiXCR, with productive beta chains retained. Identical CDR3 proteins give one entry, which carries the most common genes and DNA. The authors' filters were not applied to this entry. This sample has approximately 1,000,000 distinct CDR3 sequences in its table, and approximately 38% of those were observed once. The top ten clonotypes cover over 10% of the sample.

The receptor was isolated from a man younger than 35 in good health. The source material was blood. The V and J segments used are TRBV5-1 and TRBJ1-2; TRBD1 lines up with 12 middle nucleotides. DNA sequence: TGCGCCAGCAGCTTGACGGGGGGACAGGGGGCAGGAGGCTCTTATGGCTACACCTTC. This yields the protein CASSLTGGQGAGGSYGYTF.